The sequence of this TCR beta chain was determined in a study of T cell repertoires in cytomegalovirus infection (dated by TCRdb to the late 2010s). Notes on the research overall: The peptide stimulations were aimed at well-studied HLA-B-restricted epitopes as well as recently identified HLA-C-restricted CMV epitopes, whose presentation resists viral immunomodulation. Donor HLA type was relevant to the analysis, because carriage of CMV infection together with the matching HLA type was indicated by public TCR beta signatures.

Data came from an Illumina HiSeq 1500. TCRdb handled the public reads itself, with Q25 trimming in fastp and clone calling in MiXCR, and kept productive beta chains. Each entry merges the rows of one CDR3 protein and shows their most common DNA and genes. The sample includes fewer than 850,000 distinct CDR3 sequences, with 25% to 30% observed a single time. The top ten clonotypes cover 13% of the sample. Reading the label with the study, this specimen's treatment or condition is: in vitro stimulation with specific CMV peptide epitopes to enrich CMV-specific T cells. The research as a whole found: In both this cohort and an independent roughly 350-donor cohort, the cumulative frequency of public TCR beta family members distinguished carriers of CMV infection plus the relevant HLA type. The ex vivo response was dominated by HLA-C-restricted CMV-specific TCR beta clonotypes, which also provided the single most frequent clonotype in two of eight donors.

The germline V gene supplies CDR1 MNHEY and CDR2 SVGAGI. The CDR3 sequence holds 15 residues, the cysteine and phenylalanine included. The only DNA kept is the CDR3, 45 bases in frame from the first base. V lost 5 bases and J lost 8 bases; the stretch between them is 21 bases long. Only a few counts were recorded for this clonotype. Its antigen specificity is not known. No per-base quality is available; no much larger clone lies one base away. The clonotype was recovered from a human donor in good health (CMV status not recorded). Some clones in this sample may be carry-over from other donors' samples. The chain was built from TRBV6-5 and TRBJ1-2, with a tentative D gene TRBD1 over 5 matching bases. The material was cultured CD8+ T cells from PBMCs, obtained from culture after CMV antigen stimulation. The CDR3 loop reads CASSPEARVKEGYTF. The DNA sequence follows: TGTGCCAGCAGTCCCGAGGCCAGGGTAAAAGAGGGCTACACCTTC.